Following are 3 T cell receptor beta chains from one sample sequenced in a study of T cell responses to AZD1222 COVID-19 vaccine (dated by TCRdb to the early 2020s). The library was built by means of the immunoSEQ multiplex PCR assay. Imported from immuneACCESS, the table was reduced by TCRdb to in-frame sequences with V and J called. These copies leave out some clones; in studies compared against another copy, an unresolved V gene accounts for under half, and the cause of the remainder is not known. The sample profile shows 95,000 to 120,000 clones; approximately 90% of them were found once. The ten largest clones represent approximately 6.5% of the sample. Explained via the paper, the time point label denotes: about 28 days (+/-7) after the second vaccine dose. Sequenced material: peripheral blood, taken 28 days after the second AZD1222 dose. The receptors were gathered from an adult who received the AZD1222 COVID-19 vaccine.

The V and J genes are TRBV28 and TRBJ1-1, with 11 bases matching TRBD1. The CDR3 loop spans 16 amino acids. V lost 4 bases to trimming and J lost 0 bases; unmatched junction nucleotides: 4. Germline V gene sequence: CDR1 MDHEN, CDR2 SYDVKM. The CDR3 loop reads CASSSRDRGLNTEAFF. In DNA form, the CDR3 reads TGTGCCAGCAGTTCCCGGGACAGGGGGTTGAACACTGAAGCTTTCTTT.

This chain joins TRBV24-1 and TRBJ2-1, with 7 bases aligning to TRBD2. Germline loops: CDR1 KGHDR, CDR2 SFDVKD. V shed 4 bases, J shed 0 bases, and the junction held 2 bases outside the gene matches. The CDR3 is 15 residues long. Here the CDR3 DNA reads TGTGCCACCAGTGACGGCGGGGGCTCCTACAATGAGCAGTTCTTC. As protein: CATSDGGGSYNEQFF.

The genes are TRBV29-1 and TRBJ1-6; possibly TRBD1 for D (5 bases). Germline-derived CDR1 and CDR2 are SQVTM and ANQGSEA. The CDR3 consists of 13 residues. V lost 7 bases to trimming and J lost 7 bases, with 14 bases between them. Here the CDR3 reads CSARMDNNSPLHF. CDR3 coding DNA: TGCAGCGCCCGAATGGACAACAATTCACCCCTCCACTTT.